Below, one TCR beta chain is given with its context. Its antigen is not identified. This sample was included in a study of shared clonotypes between healthy human individuals. Points from the study as a whole: Clonotypes that were shared across a handful of donors made up about 5.1% of naive CD4 clonotypes.

TCRdb's table, derived via immunoSEQ multiplex PCR, lists solely in-frame clones and lacks some. The sample lists some 2 million clones, approximately 94% occurring once. Naive CD8 cells comprised CD45RO-negative, CCR7-positively selected cells, excluding terminally differentiated effector memory CD45RA+ cells. Germline V lookup: CDR1 PRHDT, CDR2 FYEKMQ (reference sequence). With 6 bases clipped from V and 0 bases from J, the junction kept 7 bases outside the gene matches. The CDR3 sequence is 16 residues long. The sequenced sample consisted of naive CD8+ T cells sorted from blood. The receptor comes from a man between 18 and 29 years old in good health. The chain combines TRBV13 with TRBJ2-3, with 9 nucleotides matching TRBD2. The CDR3 coding sequence is TGTGCCAGCAGTGGTCCTAGCGGGGATAGCACAGATACGCAGTATTTT. It is translated as CASSGPSGDSTDTQYF.